This T cell receptor beta chain was profiled in a study of glioma-infiltrating T cells. Regarding the study as a whole: Above-expected tissue-blood divergence occurred in all gliomas, most in low-grade ones.

Turning to this clonotype: Its specificity is not known.

CDR3 size: 17 residues. Trimming cost V 6 bases and J 2 bases; bases outside gene matches: 14. Amplification of TCR alpha and beta CDR3 regions from RNA used iRepertoire nested multiplex PCR. Input was about 85-400 ng of tissue mRNA or PBMC total RNA. TCRdb reanalysed the multiplex PCR reads using MiXCR and keeps one entry per CDR3 protein. The data hold 100,000 to 150,000 distinct CDR3 sequences, with around 25% observed a single time. The receptor was derived from a human donor with low-grade glioma or glioblastoma, undergoing nonglioma brain surgery, or in good health (not recorded which). The sequencing sample was made of glioma tissue, nonneoplastic brain tissue, or PBMCs (not recorded which). The chain carries TRBV12-3 or TRBV12-4 and TRBJ1-2, with 8 bases that match TRBD1. CDR3 in DNA: TGTGCCAGCAGCCGGTCCGGGACAGGCCCTTCGAACTATGGCTACACCTTC. Translated: CASSRSGTGPSNYGYTF.